The TCR beta chain under discussion was sequenced for a study of CD8 T cells in ankylosing spondylitis. This clonotype turned up a few times. Its specificity is unknown. V gave up 4 bases and J gave up 2 bases, with 14 bases separating them. The CDR3 is 15 residues long. From germline, CDR1 is SGDLS and CDR2 YYNGEE. Findings of the study overall: Disease-linked clones proved CD8+ and comparatively uncommon in peripheral blood.

TCRdb recomputed calls from the 5' RACE reads with MiXCR, one row per CDR3 protein. The sample lists 40,000 to 50,000 distinct CDR3 sequences, more than 3% occurring once. The rearrangement joins TRBV9 to TRBJ2-3, with a tentative D call TRBD1 (5 bases). The specimen sequenced was blood, either unsorted or a sorted T cell fraction (not recorded which). This sequence originates from a female donor with ankylosing spondylitis or in good health (not recorded which). For the CDR3, the DNA is TGTGCCAGCAGCAATGGACACACCTCCACAGATACGCAGTATTTT. Its protein product is CASSNGHTSTDTQYF. Variable domain in full (rest from reference TRBV9 and TRBJ2-3): DSGVTQTPKHLITATGQRVTLRCSPRSGDLSVYWYQQSLDQGLQFLIQYYNGEERAKGNILERFSAQQFPDLHSELNLSSLELGDSALYFCASSNGHTSTDTQYFGPGTRLTVL.